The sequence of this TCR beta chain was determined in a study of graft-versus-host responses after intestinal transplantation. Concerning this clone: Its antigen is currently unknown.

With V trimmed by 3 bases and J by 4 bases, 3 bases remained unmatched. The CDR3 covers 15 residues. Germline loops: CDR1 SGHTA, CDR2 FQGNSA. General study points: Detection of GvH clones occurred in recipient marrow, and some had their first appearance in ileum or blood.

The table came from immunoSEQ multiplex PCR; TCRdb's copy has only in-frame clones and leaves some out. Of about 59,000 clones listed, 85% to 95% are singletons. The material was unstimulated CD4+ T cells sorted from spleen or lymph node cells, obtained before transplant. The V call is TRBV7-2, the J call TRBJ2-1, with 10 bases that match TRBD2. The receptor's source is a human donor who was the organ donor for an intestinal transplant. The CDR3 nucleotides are TGTGCCAGCAGCTTCACTAGCGGGACATACAATGAGCAGTTCTTC. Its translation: CASSFTSGTYNEQFF.